The next 16 T cell receptor beta chains were all read from a single sample in a study of blood T cells in healthy people across ages. Combining a sample-barcoded 5' primer with a J-beta primer mix, a second PCR ran for 7 to 11 cycles. TCRdb reprocessed the 5' RACE reads with MiXCR, giving one entry per CDR3 protein. Of hundreds of thousands of distinct CDR3 sequences listed, roughly half are singletons. Material: blood. The receptor source for this set is a woman aged 80 or older in good health.

Turning to this clonotype: One end of the junction does not line up with germline, which may come from a read error. This sequence joins TRBV6-2 or TRBV6-3 and TRBJ1-3; the match to TRBD1 covers 12 bases. Germline lookup yields CDR1 MNHEY and CDR2 SVGEGT. This CDR3 has 16 amino acids. The CDR3 sequence is CVSSTPGQGARATIYF. In DNA form, the CDR3 reads TGTGTCAGCAGTACCCCGGGACAGGGGGCCCGCGCGACCATATATTTT.

The genes are TRBV25-1 and TRBJ1-4; D is unresolved. V lost 6 bases to trimming and J lost 8 bases, with 16 bases between them. This CDR3 is built from 14 residues. Germline lookup yields CDR1 MGHDK and CDR2 SYGVNS. The CDR3 DNA reads TGTGCCAGCAGCGAACCCGGACGGGCGGAAAAACTGTTTTTT. Translated, it gives CASSEPGRAEKLFF.

On this clonotype: A much more abundant neighbour one base away suggests this may be a read error. The chain combines TRBV28 with TRBJ1-2; D ambiguous. In germline, CDR1 is MDHEN, CDR2 SYDVKM. This CDR3 is built from 15 residues. The CDR3 coding sequence is TGTGCCAGCAGTTTCCCCCAGCTCCCTAGTTATGACTACACCTTC. Translated, it gives CASSFPQLPSYDYTF.

This chain connects TRBV27 to TRBJ1-2; the D is unclear. Germline-derived CDR1 and CDR2 are MNHEY and SMNVEV (reference sequence). CDR3 length: 16 residues. V was pared by 3 bases and J by 4 bases, with 18 bases between. In nucleotides, the CDR3 is TGTGCCAGCAGTTTGTTGAAACCCGACGCCGGCTATGGCTACACCTTC. Its protein product is CASSLLKPDAGYGYTF.

The rearrangement joins TRBV7-2 to TRBJ1-2, with D uncertain. This CDR3 has 13 residues. V gave up 4 bases and J gave up 3 bases, with 9 bases separating them. The germline gives CDR1 SGHTA, CDR2 FQGNSA. In DNA, the CDR3 is TGTGCCAGCAGCTGCGGACGGTACTATGGCTACACCTTC. Translated: CASSCGRYYGYTF.

This chain uses TRBV7-2 with TRBJ2-7, with 7 bases aligning to TRBD2. The CDR3 runs to 13 residues. Germline V gene data show CDR1 as SGHTA and CDR2 as FQGNSA. Unmatched junction bases numbered 2, after V lost 5 bases and J lost 1 base. The CDR3, as DNA: TGTGCCAGCAGCCGGGACTATTCCTACGAGCAGTACTTC. Its protein is CASSRDYSYEQYF.

The chain employs TRBV11-2 and TRBJ1-4; tentative D call: TRBD1 (5 bases). The CDR3 has 13 amino acids. V gave up 5 bases and J gave up 10 bases, with 14 bases separating them. Germline lookup yields CDR1 SGHAT and CDR2 FQNNGV. The CDR3 region has the DNA TGTGCCAGCAGCCAGGGACCGTTCGTAAAACTGTTTTTT. Amino acid sequence: CASSQGPFVKLFF.

CDR3 DNA: TGTGCCAGCAGTAAAGCTGACAGGCAAGAGACCCAGTACTTC. Translating gives CASSKADRQETQYF. The rearrangement uses TRBV27 and TRBJ2-5; D is possibly TRBD1 (6 bases). V gave up 5 bases and J gave up 2 bases, with 12 bases separating them. Germline lookup yields CDR1 MNHEY and CDR2 SMNVEV (reference sequence). The CDR3 runs to 14 residues.

Note on this clonotype: A much larger clone is a single base away; this may be a read error. V gene TRBV10-3 combines with J gene TRBJ2-1; D might be TRBD2 (7 bases). The germline CDR1 and CDR2 sequences are ENHRY and SYGVKD. The V gene lost 0 bases and the J gene lost 0 bases, with 18 bases spanning the gap. This CDR3 has 19 residues. The CDR3 loop is CAISESTGGGISSYNEQFF. The DNA for the CDR3 is TGTGCCATCAGTGAGTCGACTGGCGGGGGCATCAGCTCCTACAATGAGCAGTTCTTC.

This clonotype was observed a handful of times. The CDR3 spells CASSQRGGSYNEQYF. The DNA of the CDR3 is TGTGCCAGCAGCCAAAGGGGGGGTTCCTACAATGAGCAGTACTTC. This chain links TRBV9 with TRBJ2-1; TRBD2 might be the D (7 bases). The last part of the DNA fits TRBJ2-7 better; the J call may be wrong. The CDR3 runs 15 residues. CDR1 is SGDLS, CDR2 YYNGEE, per germline.

This clonotype has just a few counts. The chain uses TRBV7-9 and TRBJ2-2, with TRBD2 identical over 9 bases. Germline lookup yields CDR1 SEHNR and CDR2 FQNEAQ (reference sequence). This CDR3 spans 17 amino acids. V was pared by 1 base and J by 5 bases, with 8 bases of the junction left unmatched. The CDR3 reads CASSLGAGLADTGELFF. The CDR3 DNA reads TGTGCCAGCAGCTTAGGGGCGGGACTAGCCGATACCGGGGAGCTGTTTTTT.

The J gene is TRBJ1-2, the V gene TRBV29-1; D is ambiguous. The CDR3 spans 12 residues. The ends were cut back, 4 bases at V and 3 bases at J, with 9 bases in the middle. Germline CDR1 is SQVTM and CDR2 is ANQGSEA. In DNA, the CDR3 is TGCAGCGTTGTGAGGGTCGACTATGGCTACACCTTC. It specifies CSVVRVDYGYTF.

This clonotype was counted between two and nine times. The rearrangement uses TRBV11-2 and TRBJ1-1; D perhaps matches TRBD1 (5 bases). Trimming stripped 1 base from V and 3 bases from J, with 12 bases between. The CDR3 sequence is 15 residues long. CDR1 and CDR2 from the germline V gene are SGHAT and FQNNGV. In DNA, the CDR3 is TGTGCCAGCAGCTTAGTAAGGGGCGCGTACACTGAAGCTTTCTTT. Residues: CASSLVRGAYTEAFF.

This clonotype was counted a few times. The CDR3 is CASSYSDNQPQHF. CDR3 sequence (DNA): TGTGCCAGCAGCTATTCGGACAATCAGCCCCAGCATTTT. The chain has TRBV27 and TRBJ1-5; D unclear. Trimming left V 6 bases short and J 3 bases short, with 9 bases between. Germline V gene data show CDR1 as MNHEY and CDR2 as SMNVEV (reference sequence). The CDR3 totals 13 residues.

Of note for this clonotype: A much larger clone differs from this one at a single base, so this may be a read error. The genes are TRBV28 and TRBJ2-1; D remains ambiguous. The CDR3 has 16 residues. From germline, CDR1 is MDHEN and CDR2 SYDVKM. The CDR3 region has the DNA TGTGCCAGCAGTCACCAGAGACGCAGCTCCTGCAATGAGCAGTTCTTC. Amino acids: CASSHQRRSSCNEQFF.

In this sample, this clonotype turned up many times. V gene TRBV12-3 or TRBV12-4 combines with J gene TRBJ2-3, with 11 bases fitting TRBD2. This CDR3 is 16 amino acids long. The ends lost 7 bases at V and 8 bases at J; junction bases unmatched: 14. The CDR3 loop reads CASTLGLAGGSGTQYF. Here the CDR3 DNA reads TGTGCCAGCACCTTAGGCCTAGCGGGGGGTTCTGGTACGCAGTATTTT.